This T cell receptor beta chain was documented in a study of blood T cell repertoires in COVID-19. Study summary: There were acute and convalescent COVID-19 samples, and they came from the United States, Italy and Spain. In each case, the material was cDNA or gDNA derived from T cells, B-cell-depleted T cells, or PBMCs.

In the original workflow: Cell counts per sample came from amplifying reference gene primers. Here immunoSEQ multiplex PCR was the method, and the copy in TCRdb shows in-frame clones only, minus some. V and J calls and clone size come straight from that table; D and trimming were deduced from the DNA. The sample carries 300,000 or so clones, 75% to 90% recorded once. This CDR3 region has 18 residues. The trim removed 4 bases at V and 0 bases at J, leaving 9 bases unmatched. Germline lookup yields CDR1 SGDLS and CDR2 YYNGEE. What was sequenced was peripheral blood. This rearrangement joins TRBV9 to TRBJ2-5; 13 nucleotides align to TRBD2. The sequence was obtained from a woman aged 40-49 years with acute or convalescent COVID-19. The CDR3: CASSPRRLAGGYQETQYF. The CDR3 DNA is TGTGCCAGCAGCCCTAGGCGACTAGCGGGGGGCTACCAAGAGACCCAGTACTTC.